This entry is about one T cell receptor beta chain. The antigen is not known. This record comes from a study of blood T cells in healthy people across ages. Then a second PCR, running about 6 to 11 cycles, was carried out with a sample-barcoded 5' primer and a J-beta primer mix. MiXCR, applied by TCRdb to the 5' RACE reads, yields one record per CDR3 protein. The table records 550,000 to 650,000 distinct CDR3 sequences, around a quarter of them present only once. The study's findings and limits: Unsorted PBMCs prevented conclusive naive versus antigen-experienced comparison. Diversity was higher, and naive CD4+ cells more numerous, in long-lived donors than in aged donors.

Germline values: CDR1 GTSNPN, CDR2 SVGIG (reference sequence). This CDR3 region has 20 residues. After removal of 0 bases from V and 4 bases from J, the junction contained 20 bases not matched to a gene. This same sample was also part of a study on T cells of mothers and their children. That paper adds: Mothers yielded over 8.5 million CDR3 reads, children approximately 2.8 million each. Mother-child pairs who were related displayed a slightly higher overlap than unrelated pairs, a difference that was non-significant.

J is TRBJ2-1 and V is TRBV30; 8 nucleotides align to TRBD2. Sequenced material: blood. This sequence was found in a boy aged 2 to 10 in good health. CDR3 amino acids: CAWSVLAGGLAGTRYNEQFF. The CDR3 DNA sequence: TGTGCCTGGAGTGTACTGGCGGGCGGTCTAGCGGGTACCCGGTACAATGAGCAGTTCTTC.